This TCR beta chain originates from a study of cytomegalovirus exposure and HLA in healthy donors. Study-wide background: There were roughly 80 million unique TCRs (from HLA-typed donors) in an early data release.

The CDR3 contains 15 residues. Germline CDR1 reads MNHEY; CDR2 reads SMNVEV (reference sequence). Trimming at V came to 0 bases and at J to 7 bases, leaving 9 bases not matched to a gene. PCR was performed using 60 Vbeta and 13 Jbeta primers. This table comes from immunoSEQ multiplex PCR, and its TCRdb copy is limited to in-frame clones, with some not included. The table lists more than 130,000 clones, 80% of them singletons, with nearly 7% in the top ten. Study observations and caveats: The analysis excluded some indistinguishable V segments, including TRBV6-2 and TRBV6-3.

This clone was observed a few times. The antigen is unknown. Sequenced material: PBMCs. This receptor was taken from a man aged 40-49 years in good health and CMV-seropositive. The V call is TRBV27, the J call TRBJ2-7, with 7 positions matching TRBD2. CDR3 bases: TGTGCCAGCAGTTTATCTTTCGCGGGAGAGCGGGAGCAGTACTTC. The encoded protein is CASSLSFAGEREQYF.